These T cell receptor beta chains were read from a single sample in a study of STAT5B mutations in CD4+ large granular lymphocyte leukemia. Sequenced by immunoSEQ multiplex PCR; TCRdb stores in-frame clones only, minus some. The sample includes tens of thousands of clones, about 79% of them seen just once. Input material: CD4+ T cells from blood buffy coats. The receptors here all came from a human donor in good health. Each CDR3 is given with its conserved first and last residue. D genes are given only for firm matches. Size is stated for part of the rows, as once, few or many counts, or as a class when the clone is expanded.

J,size,V,D,CDR3,DNA
TRBJ1-1,.,TRBV5-5,.,CASSLVSMNTEAFF,TGTGCCAGCAGTCTGGTTTCGATGAACACTGAAGCTTTCTTT
TRBJ2-1,.,TRBV5-1,TRBD2,CASSSLAGSSYNEQFF,TGCGCCAGCAGCTCATTAGCGGGGAGCTCCTACAATGAGCAGTTCTTC
TRBJ2-7,few,TRBV18,.,CASSPRSVGSYEQYF,TGTGCCAGCTCACCACGGTCAGTTGGGTCCTACGAGCAGTACTTC
TRBJ2-3,.,TRBV4-1,.,CASTTWASDTDTQYF,TGCGCCAGCACCACCTGGGCGTCGGACACAGATACGCAGTATTTT
TRBJ1-5,few,TRBV18,.,CASSPVNQPQHF,TGTGCCAGCTCACCGGTGAATCAGCCCCAGCATTTT
TRBJ1-3,.,TRBV18,.,CASSAPGTRGNTIYF,TGTGCCAGCTCGGCGCCCGGGACGCGGGGAAACACCATATATTTT
TRBJ2-4,.,TRBV7-9,.,CASSGQTLVKNIQYF,TGTGCCAGCAGCGGACAGACCCTAGTTAAAAACATTCAGTACTTC
TRBJ2-6,.,TRBV29-1,.,CSVAGTASGANVLTF,TGCAGCGTTGCTGGGACGGCTTCTGGGGCCAACGTCCTGACTTTC
TRBJ1-1,.,TRBV19,TRBD1,CASSFTGTGTTEAFF,TGTGCCAGTAGTTTCACCGGGACAGGGACCACTGAAGCTTTCTTT
TRBJ2-5,.,TRBV30,TRBD2,CAWSVRASGRAVQETQYF,TGTGCCTGGAGTGTACGTGCTAGCGGGAGGGCCGTACAAGAGACCCAGTACTTC
TRBJ2-3,.,TRBV15,TRBD2,CATGGEDTQYF,TGTGCCACCGGGGGGGAGGATACGCAGTATTTT
TRBJ2-5,few,TRBV11-2,.,CASSSLVGGVWETQYF,TGTGCCAGCAGCTCTTTAGTGGGCGGTGTCTGGGAGACCCAGTACTTC
TRBJ2-5,.,TRBV28,.,CASSSQPGRSETQYF,TGTGCCAGCAGTTCCCAACCGGGACGCTCGGAGACCCAGTACTTC
TRBJ1-4,.,TRBV7-9,.,CASSLGRRGSTNEKLFF,TGTGCCAGCAGCTTGGGGCGGCGGGGGTCAACTAATGAAAAACTGTTTTTT
TRBJ2-2,few,TRBV19,.,CASSTSGGAGELFF,TGTGCCAGTAGTACCTCAGGTGGGGCCGGGGAGCTGTTTTTT
TRBJ2-5,.,TRBV11-2,.,CASSLGAGSGETQYF,TGTGCCAGCAGCTTAGGGGCGGGCTCGGGCGAGACCCAGTACTTC
TRBJ1-4,once,TRBV27,.,CASSSYADEKLFF,TGTGCCAGCAGTTCCTACGCGGATGAAAAACTGTTTTTT
TRBJ2-2,.,TRBV23-1,TRBD1,CASSQCSLGQEYTGELFF,TGCGCCAGCAGTCAATGCAGTTTAGGACAGGAGTACACCGGGGAGCTGTTTTTT
TRBJ2-5,once,TRBV30,TRBD2,CAWSSLAGETQYF,TGTGCCTGGAGTTCCCTAGCGGGAGAGACCCAGTACTTC
TRBJ1-2,once,TRBV18,.,CASSPRQAPREGYTF,TGTGCCAGCTCACCTCGACAGGCTCCCCGGGAGGGCTACACCTTC
TRBJ2-6,few,TRBV7-2,.,CASSLGGANVLTF,TGTGCCAGCAGCTTAGGGGGGGCCAACGTCCTGACTTTC
TRBJ2-5,once,TRBV19,TRBD2,CATGSSGRETQYF,TGTGCCACCGGGAGTAGCGGGAGAGAGACCCAGTACTTC
TRBJ1-1,.,TRBV6-5,TRBD1,CASRTGGMNTEAFF,TGTGCCAGCAGAACAGGGGGGATGAACACTGAAGCTTTCTTT
TRBJ2-3,.,TRBV5-1,TRBD2,CASSFSGGGTDTQYF,TGCGCCAGCAGCTTTAGCGGGGGGGGCACAGATACGCAGTATTTT
TRBJ2-1,.,TRBV9,.,CASTVNPSSYNEQFF,TGTGCCAGCACGGTCAATCCGAGCTCCTACAATGAGCAGTTCTTC
TRBJ1-4,.,TRBV27,TRBD1,CASSTGTGVLGEKLFF,TGTGCCAGCAGTACAGGGACAGGGGTATTAGGTGAAAAACTGTTTTTT
TRBJ2-7,.,TRBV7-2,.,CASSLGSTGISTFYEQYF,TGTGCCAGCAGCTTAGGTTCGACCGGAATATCCACTTTCTACGAGCAGTACTTC
TRBJ2-7,.,TRBV5-1,.,CASSLKGAGYEQYF,TGCGCCAGCAGCTTAAAAGGGGCGGGCTACGAGCAGTACTTC
TRBJ2-5,medium-sized,TRBV18,TRBD2,CASSREAGWAQYF,TGTGCCAGCTCTCGGGAGGCGGGATGGGCCCAGTACTTC
TRBJ2-3,.,TRBV7-2,.,CASSGDPDTQYF,TGTGCCAGCAGCGGGGATCCAGATACGCAGTATTTT
TRBJ1-2,once,TRBV7-2,.,CASSLAQGRGYTF,TGTGCCAGCAGCTTAGCGCAGGGCCGGGGCTACACCTTC
TRBJ2-1,.,TRBV5-1,.,CASSLLGYNEQFF,TGCGCCAGCAGCTTGTTGGGATACAATGAGCAGTTCTTC
TRBJ2-1,.,TRBV7-2,.,CASSTGTGRYNEQFF,TGTGCCAGCAGCACAGGGACTGGGAGATACAATGAGCAGTTCTTC
TRBJ1-2,once,TRBV7-9,TRBD1,CASSLGQGELGYTF,TGTGCCAGCAGCTTAGGACAGGGCGAATTAGGCTACACCTTC
TRBJ1-3,.,TRBV11-2,TRBD1,CASSFKAGGVGNTIYF,TGTGCCAGCAGCTTTAAGGCAGGGGGCGTTGGAAACACCATATATTTT
TRBJ2-7,.,TRBV7-2,.,CASSSRTEQYF,TGTGCCAGCAGCTCCCGGACAGAGCAGTACTTC
TRBJ2-1,.,TRBV6-4,TRBD2,CASSAGTSETEQFF,TGTGCCAGCAGCGCCGGGACTAGCGAAACTGAGCAGTTCTTC
TRBJ1-2,.,TRBV4-3,.,CASSQGGNRRDYGYTF,TGCGCCAGCAGCCAAGGGGGAAACAGGAGGGACTATGGCTACACCTTC
TRBJ1-4,.,TRBV19,TRBD1,CASSTRTGNEKLFF,TGTGCCAGTAGTACCCGGACAGGGAATGAAAAACTGTTTTTT
TRBJ2-6,.,TRBV28,.,CASSPGHESGANVLTF,TGTGCCAGCAGTCCTGGACACGAGTCTGGGGCCAACGTCCTGACTTTC
TRBJ2-1,.,TRBV5-4,.,CASSLGFGDNEQFF,TGTGCCAGCAGCTTGGGATTTGGGGACAATGAGCAGTTCTTC
TRBJ1-5,few,TRBV6-5,.,CASRFNDQPQHF,TGTGCCAGCAGGTTCAACGATCAGCCCCAGCATTTT
TRBJ1-5,.,TRBV6-1,.,CASRGYSNQPQHF,TGTGCCAGCAGGGGTTATAGCAATCAGCCCCAGCATTTT
TRBJ2-6,.,TRBV6-5,.,CASSSPFSGANVLTF,TGTGCCAGCAGTTCCCCTTTCTCTGGGGCCAACGTCCTGACTTTC
TRBJ2-2,.,TRBV4-2,TRBD2,CASGLAGGPTGELFF,TGTGCCAGCGGCTTAGCGGGGGGGCCCACCGGGGAGCTGTTTTTT
TRBJ1-1,.,TRBV4-2,TRBD1,CASSHVQGTYTEAFF,TGTGCCAGCAGCCACGTACAGGGGACCTACACTGAAGCTTTCTTT
TRBJ2-3,.,TRBV4-2,.,CASSLSRGSTDTQYF,TGTGCCAGCAGCCTTTCGAGGGGCAGCACAGATACGCAGTATTTT
TRBJ1-4,.,TRBV5-1,.,CASSPGAATNEKLFF,TGCGCCAGCAGCCCAGGGGCGGCAACTAATGAAAAACTGTTTTTT
TRBJ1-5,few,TRBV4-2,.,CASSQDWRLREGQPQHF,TGTGCCAGCAGCCAAGATTGGAGGCTCAGGGAAGGTCAGCCCCAGCATTTT
TRBJ1-1,.,TRBV28,.,CASSLSPNPEAFF,TGTGCCAGCAGTTTAAGTCCGAACCCTGAAGCTTTCTTT
TRBJ1-1,.,TRBV2,.,CASSEEGAAFF,TGTGCCAGCAGTGAAGAAGGGGCGGCTTTCTTT
TRBJ1-4,few,TRBV10-2,.,CASSPDEKLFF,TGCGCCAGCAGCCCCGATGAAAAACTGTTTTTT
TRBJ1-3,.,TRBV4-2,.,CASSRLDASSGNTIYF,TGTGCCAGCAGCCGACTGGACGCGAGCTCTGGAAACACCATATATTTT